The clone carrying this TCR beta chain has a handful of counts. This entry is derived from a study of blood T cells in healthy people across ages. Then a second PCR, running about 6 to 12 cycles, was carried out with a sample-barcoded 5' primer and a J-beta primer mix. TCRdb ran MiXCR on the 5' RACE reads and lists one entry per CDR3 protein. The data hold about 570,000 distinct CDR3 sequences, with roughly a quarter observed a single time. The CDR3 totals 14 residues. The germline gives CDR1 SNHLY, CDR2 FYNNEI. Between the trimmed V and J ends, which lost 6 bases and 6 bases, there was a span of 14 bases. The same specimen was also included in a second study, on T cells of mothers and their children.

The sequenced material came from blood. The sequence derives from a boy younger than 10 in good health. The rearrangement joins TRBV2 to TRBJ2-2; D is undetermined. CDR3 nucleotide sequence: TGTGCCAGCAGGACCCGGTTTGAGGCCGGGGAGCTGTTTTTT. Its translation: CASRTRFEAGELFF.